This T cell receptor (beta chain) was obtained from a study of cytomegalovirus exposure and HLA in healthy donors. Study-level information: Most donors, approximately 82% of 350 to 450 genotyped, fell in the Caucasian-associated ancestry cluster. Overall study findings and caveats: Indistinguishability led to the exclusion of some V segments, TRBV6-2 and TRBV6-3 included. The investigators catalogued 150 or so TCR beta chains as cytomegalovirus-associated.

Researchers ran the PCR with 60 Vbeta and 13 Jbeta primers. Assay: immunoSEQ multiplex PCR; the TCRdb copy retains only in-frame clones and omits some. The sample gives roughly 150,000 clones, 65% to 80% of which show up once; roughly 1.6% is in the top ten. Trimming took 5 bases from V and 8 from J, leaving 13 bases between them. CDR1 and CDR2 from the germline V gene are MDHEN and SYDVKM. The CDR3 extends over 14 amino acids. For this clone: Its matching antigen is unknown.

The receptor's source is a woman aged 40 to 50 in good health and CMV-seronegative. What was sequenced was PBMCs. V is TRBV28 and J is TRBJ1-6; no clear D. In DNA, the CDR3 is TGTGCCAGCAGTGAGGAGCGGTCGGATTCACCCCTCCACTTT. Amino acid sequence: CASSEERSDSPLHF.